This T cell receptor (beta chain) originates from a study of blood T cell repertoires in COVID-19. The overall study: The United States, Italy and Spain supplied acute and convalescent COVID-19 samples. T cells, B-cell-depleted T cells, or PBMCs supplied cDNA or gDNA.

The CDR3 runs 14 residues. V lost 5 bases and J 1 base, leaving 11 bases between the germline ends. Germline CDR1 reads SGHVS; CDR2 reads FQNEAQ. Repertoires were generated with immunoSEQ multiplex PCR, while TCRdb's copy carries only in-frame clones and drops some. The data show fewer than 45,000 clones, with 70% to 80% seen just once and around 20% held by the top ten. The V and J genes are TRBV7-8 and TRBJ1-1; D is perhaps TRBD1 (6 bases). This clonotype originated in a man between 65 and 85 years old with acute or convalescent COVID-19. The specimen was peripheral blood. This CDR3 reads CASSPGHQNTEAFF. The CDR3 DNA reads as TGTGCCAGCAGCCCGGGACACCAGAACACTGAAGCTTTCTTT.